This T cell receptor (beta chain) came from a study of T cell responses to AZD1222 COVID-19 vaccine. The data were produced by immunoSEQ multiplex PCR, yet TCRdb's version contains in-frame clones alone and is incomplete. The table lists around 180,000 clones, 90% of them singletons, with about 2.6% in the top ten. V shed 1 base and J 3 bases; nucleotides not matched to a gene: 9. This CDR3 has 17 amino acids. Germline CDR1 reads KGHSH; CDR2 reads LQKENI. The sample consisted of peripheral blood, taken on day 0 of AZD1222 vaccination. The chain has TRBV18 and TRBJ2-7; 10 nucleotides align to TRBD1. The receptor was derived from an adult in good health. The CDR3 DNA reads TGTGCCAGCTCACCACAACTCGACAGGGGGCGCATCTACGAGCAGTACTTC. Translated: CASSPQLDRGRIYEQYF.